The rows below give T cell receptor beta chains drawn from one sample of a study of naive and memory T cell subsets. Using its own MiXCR run on the 5' RACE reads, TCRdb lists one record per CDR3 protein. The sample has roughly 30,000 distinct CDR3 sequences, around 15% seen once. All receptors derive from a female donor in good health. Both conserved end residues are part of each CDR3. The D gene is left open where the match is weak. Some rows have no size entry. The others give once, few or many, or a class for an expanded clone.

abundance,v_gene,j_gene,d_gene,CDR3aa,CDR3nt
many,TRBV6-4,TRBJ2-1,-,CASSDSIRSSYNEQFF,TGTGCCAGCAGTGACTCGATTAGAAGCTCCTACAATGAGCAGTTCTTC
-,TRBV20-1,TRBJ1-2,-,CSARDSYRNYGYTF,TGCAGTGCTAGAGATTCTTACAGAAACTATGGCTACACCTTC
many,TRBV6-5,TRBJ1-1,-,CASSYTDGANTEAFF,TGTGCCAGCAGTTACACGGACGGGGCGAACACTGAAGCTTTCTTT
-,TRBV20-1,TRBJ2-1,-,CSAIPPAASSYNEQFF,TGCAGTGCCATCCCCCCGGCCGCAAGCTCCTACAATGAGCAGTTCTTC
many,TRBV29-1,TRBJ1-2,-,CSGGDGQGDGYTF,TGCAGCGGGGGAGACGGGCAGGGCGATGGCTACACCTTC
many,TRBV20-1,TRBJ2-5,-,CSARDSGGPPQETQYF,TGCAGTGCTAGAGATTCCGGGGGGCCTCCCCAAGAGACCCAGTACTTC
many,TRBV7-9,TRBJ2-7,-,CASSLAVGFYSYEQYF,TGTGCCAGCAGCTTAGCGGTCGGATTCTACAGTTACGAGCAGTACTTC
medium-sized,TRBV27,TRBJ1-2,-,CATYSAGRYTF,TGTGCCACATATTCCGCAGGGCGTTACACCTTC
many,TRBV20-1,TRBJ1-1,-,CSASERECNTEAFF,TGCAGTGCCAGCGAACGGGAATGCAACACTGAAGCTTTCTTT
many,TRBV14,TRBJ1-4,-,CASSQEKTVTNEKLFF,TGTGCCAGCAGCCAAGAGAAGACAGTCACTAATGAAAAACTGTTTTTT
-,TRBV6-5,TRBJ1-6,TRBD1,CASSRTGRGSHSPLHF,TGTGCCAGCAGTCGGACAGGGCGAGGATCCCATTCACCCCTCCACTTT
many,TRBV20-1,TRBJ2-3,-,CSCHGRPNTDTQYF,TGCAGTTGCCATGGCAGGCCAAACACAGATACGCAGTATTTT
many,TRBV29-1,TRBJ1-2,-,CSVEEPGVRGYTF,TGCAGCGTTGAAGAACCAGGGGTGCGGGGCTACACCTTC
-,TRBV12-3/TRBV12-4,TRBJ1-1,-,CASSPGTFEAFF,TGTGCCAGCAGTCCCGGGACATTTGAAGCTTTCTTT
-,TRBV9,TRBJ2-6,TRBD1,CASSPTGTASGANVLTF,TGTGCCAGCAGCCCAACCGGGACAGCCTCTGGGGCCAACGTCCTGACTTTC
many,TRBV20-1,TRBJ2-7,TRBD1,CSANADRAHHYEQYF,TGCAGTGCTAACGCCGACAGGGCACACCACTACGAGCAGTACTTC
-,TRBV6-5,TRBJ2-2,-,CASSWRGELFF,TGTGCCAGCAGTTGGCGCGGGGAGCTGTTTTTT
-,TRBV9,TRBJ2-5,TRBD2,CASSVRWGGRETQYF,TGTGCCAGCAGCGTAAGATGGGGGGGTCGAGAGACCCAGTACTTC
many,TRBV20-1,TRBJ1-1,-,CSANTGSTEAFF,TGCAGTGCAAACACAGGGTCCACTGAAGCTTTCTTT
many,TRBV7-2,TRBJ2-7,-,CASSPRAMIYEQYF,TGTGCCAGCAGCCCACGTGCGATGATCTACGAGCAGTACTTC
medium-sized,TRBV20-1,TRBJ2-7,TRBD2,CSARDVPRGGNYEQYF,TGCAGTGCTAGAGATGTCCCCCGGGGGGGGAACTACGAGCAGTACTTC
many,TRBV29-1,TRBJ2-3,TRBD2,CSVGFGTSGADTQYF,TGCAGCGTTGGATTCGGGACTAGCGGCGCGGATACGCAGTATTTT
few,TRBV21-1,TRBJ1-5,-,CASLTGVLNQPQHF,TGTGCCAGCCTTACAGGGGTTCTCAATCAGCCCCAGCATTTT
many,TRBV2,TRBJ1-5,-,CASSDHQPQHF,TGTGCCAGCAGTGATCATCAGCCCCAGCATTTT
-,TRBV6-5,TRBJ2-1,-,CASSYEYTGHLDNEQFF,TGTGCCAGCAGTTACGAGTATACCGGACACCTGGACAATGAGCAGTTCTTC
many,TRBV5-6,TRBJ2-7,-,CASSLIDKASYEQYF,TGTGCCAGCAGTCTGATAGACAAGGCCTCCTACGAGCAGTACTTC
few,TRBV5-1,TRBJ1-4,-,CASTTGLTNEKLFF,TGCGCCAGCACCACAGGGCTGACTAATGAAAAACTGTTTTTT
-,TRBV12-3/TRBV12-4,TRBJ1-1,TRBD1,CASSRQGNTEAFF,TGTGCCAGCAGCAGACAGGGCAACACTGAAGCTTTCTTT
many,TRBV12-3/TRBV12-4,TRBJ1-5,-,CASSPKLISNQPQHF,TGTGCCAGCAGTCCTAAACTAATTAGCAATCAGCCCCAGCATTTT
-,TRBV12-3/TRBV12-4,TRBJ2-1,TRBD2,CASTPGTSGGEHEQFF,TGTGCCAGCACCCCGGGCACTAGCGGGGGGGAACATGAGCAGTTCTTC
-,TRBV29-1,TRBJ2-1,TRBD1,CSVEDTGGHNEQFF,TGCAGCGTTGAAGACACAGGGGGCCACAATGAGCAGTTCTTC
few,TRBV5-1,TRBJ2-7,-,CASSADPYEQYF,TGCGCCAGCAGCGCCGACCCTTACGAGCAGTACTTC
many,TRBV6-2/TRBV6-3,TRBJ2-5,-,CASRSSGGQETQYF,TGTGCCAGCAGGTCCTCAGGTGGGCAAGAGACCCAGTACTTC
-,TRBV15,TRBJ1-1,-,CATSRETRIYTEAFF,TGTGCCACCAGCAGGGAAACACGTATCTACACTGAAGCTTTCTTT
medium-sized,TRBV7-9,TRBJ1-2,-,CASSLDTYYGYTF,TGTGCCAGCAGCCTGGACACCTACTATGGCTACACCTTC
many,TRBV7-7,TRBJ2-3,-,CASSLGCTDTQYF,TGTGCCAGCAGCTTAGGGTGTACAGATACGCAGTATTTT
-,TRBV5-5,TRBJ2-7,TRBD1,CASSPQVVGQGVYEQYF,TGTGCCAGCAGCCCTCAGGTCGTGGGACAGGGAGTCTACGAGCAGTACTTC
many,TRBV18,TRBJ2-5,-,CASSPGETQYF,TGTGCCAGCTCACCGGGCGAGACCCAGTACTTC
many,TRBV5-5,TRBJ1-1,-,CASTLGNTEAFF,TGTGCCAGTACTCTCGGGAACACTGAAGCTTTCTTT
many,TRBV5-1,TRBJ1-1,-,CASSPQGLNTEAFF,TGCGCCAGCAGCCCACAGGGCTTGAACACTGAAGCTTTCTTT
-,TRBV5-1,TRBJ2-7,TRBD1,CASSLGRTGQAVIEYF,TGCGCCAGCAGCTTGGGTCGGACAGGGCAAGCGGTGATTGAGTACTTC
many,TRBV6-4,TRBJ1-2,-,CASSDSGGWGYTF,TGTGCCAGCAGTGACTCAGGGGGATGGGGCTACACCTTC
few,TRBV5-1,TRBJ2-5,-,CASSLGCPETQYF,TGCGCCAGCAGCTTGGGGTGTCCAGAGACCCAGTACTTC
-,TRBV6-5,TRBJ2-7,-,CASSRRGPYEQYF,TGTGCCAGCAGTCGGCGGGGGCCCTACGAGCAGTACTTC
-,TRBV15,TRBJ2-5,-,CATSRVRLGEETQYF,TGTGCCACCAGCAGAGTCAGGCTGGGGGAAGAGACCCAGTACTTC
-,TRBV6-5,TRBJ1-2,-,CASSYRRGIVGGYTF,TGTGCCAGCAGTTACCGACGCGGAATCGTCGGTGGCTACACCTTC